This is a list of T cell receptor beta chains from one sample in a study of blood T cell repertoires in COVID-19. Here immunoSEQ multiplex PCR was the method, and the copy in TCRdb shows in-frame clones only, minus some. The profile shows hundreds of thousands of clones, over 70% of them singletons. The sequencing sample was made of peripheral blood. These receptors all come from a man aged 40-50 years with acute or convalescent COVID-19. CDR3s include the opening cysteine and the closing phenylalanine or tryptophan. A D gene is named only where the DNA matches it firmly. Clone size is not always given. Where it is, it says once, few, many or a class for expanded clones.

>-|few|TRBJ1-1|TRBV27
TGTGCCAGCAGTTTTAACGCAGGGAATACTGAAGCTTTCTTT
CASSFNAGNTEAFF
>-|once|TRBJ1-1|TRBV10-1
TGCGCCAGCAGTGAAGCGGGGGTCTGGACTGAAGCTTTCTTT
CASSEAGVWTEAFF
>-|-|TRBJ1-2|TRBV7-8
TGTGCCAGCAGCTTAGGGGCCAACCTCTATGGCTACACCTTC
CASSLGANLYGYTF
>-|-|TRBJ1-2|TRBV6-1
TGTGCCAGCAGTGAAGGACCGGGGAGAAACTATGGCTACACCTTC
CASSEGPGRNYGYTF
>-|-|TRBJ1-2|TRBV30
TGTGCCTGGAGTGCTACAGGTTATGGCTACACCTTC
CAWSATGYGYTF
>-|-|TRBJ1-1|TRBV3-1/TRBV3-2
TGTGCCAGCAGCCGCTTTCCGGTACCGGGGACAATGAACACTGAAGCTTTCTTT
CASSRFPVPGTMNTEAFF
>TRBD2|-|TRBJ2-7|TRBV7-9
TGTGCCAGCGGGAGGGACGGGTCCTACGAGCAGTACTTC
CASGRDGSYEQYF
>-|-|TRBJ1-5|TRBV10-3
TGTGCCATCAGTGATGCCCAGGGTGGCAATCAGCCCCAGCATTTT
CAISDAQGGNQPQHF
>TRBD2|-|TRBJ2-1|TRBV9
TGTGCCAGCAGCGCCCTATCAGCGGGGGTACACAATGAGCAGTTCTTC
CASSALSAGVHNEQFF
>TRBD1|-|TRBJ2-7|TRBV3-1/TRBV3-2
TGTGCCAGCAGCCCCTGGGACAGGGGAGGTGCGCAGTACTTC
CASSPWDRGGAQYF
>TRBD1|-|TRBJ2-3|TRBV5-4
TGTGCCAGCAGCGCCGAATCCGGGACAGGGGCCACAGATACGCAGTATTTT
CASSAESGTGATDTQYF
>-|-|TRBJ2-3|TRBV5-6
TGTGCCAGCAGCTCCTCTATACCACAGGATACGCAGTATTTT
CASSSSIPQDTQYF
>-|-|TRBJ1-5|TRBV3-1/TRBV3-2
TGTGCCAGCAGCCAAGAGGTCCAAGCAGAGGTTCAGCCCCAGCATTTT
CASSQEVQAEVQPQHF
>-|-|TRBJ2-5|TRBV3-1/TRBV3-2
TGTGCCAGCAGCGACCGGGACATACAAGAGACCCAGTACTTC
CASSDRDIQETQYF
>TRBD2|-|TRBJ2-5|TRBV11-2
TGTGCCAGCAGCGGATGGGCTAGCGGCTCCCGGGAGACCCAGTACTTC
CASSGWASGSRETQYF
>TRBD1|few|TRBJ1-6|TRBV6-4
TGTGCCAGCAGTGACGGACGACAGGGAACGGGGTCACCCCTCCACTTT
CASSDGRQGTGSPLHF
>TRBD2|-|TRBJ2-1|TRBV29-1
TGCAGCGGGGGACTAGCGGGATTTAATGAGCAGTTCTTC
CSGGLAGFNEQFF
>-|-|TRBJ2-1|TRBV4-1
TGCGCCAGCAGCCCTGGACAGTACAATGAGCAGTTCTTC
CASSPGQYNEQFF
>TRBD1|many|TRBJ1-2|TRBV6-5
TGTGCCAGCAGTCCCGAGACAGGGGCGAACGGCTACACCTTC
CASSPETGANGYTF
>-|-|TRBJ2-7|TRBV7-2
TGTGCCAGCAGCTCGGGACTTATACCATACGAGCAGTACTTC
CASSSGLIPYEQYF
>-|-|TRBJ1-5|TRBV20-1
TGCAGTGCTAGTGATCATCGGACGGCCCCTGAGCGGTGGCCCCAGCATTTT
CSASDHRTAPERWPQHF
>TRBD2|few|TRBJ2-5|TRBV18
TGTGCCAGCTCACTCTACGGACTAGCAGGGGAGACCCAGTACTTC
CASSLYGLAGETQYF
>TRBD1|-|TRBJ2-7|TRBV2
TGTGCCAGCAGTGGTGGACAGGGGTCCTACGAGCAGTACTTC
CASSGGQGSYEQYF
>-|-|TRBJ2-5|TRBV7-2
TGTGCCAGCAGCTTAGATCACGGGAAGACCCAGTACTTC
CASSLDHGKTQYF
>-|-|TRBJ1-4|TRBV7-8
TGTGCCAGCAGCCCCAGGAGGGATGAAAAACTGTTTTTT
CASSPRRDEKLFF
>-|-|TRBJ1-2|TRBV3-1/TRBV3-2
TGTGCCAGCAGCCAATCCAGTAAGACAAGCCACGGCTACACCTTC
CASSQSSKTSHGYTF
>-|once|TRBJ1-5|TRBV2
TGTGCCAGCAGTGAGCAGGGACTGGGGAATCAGCCCCAGCATTTT
CASSEQGLGNQPQHF
>TRBD2|-|TRBJ2-5|TRBV3-1/TRBV3-2
TGTGCCAGCAGCCTCACTAGCGCGGAGACCCAGTACTTC
CASSLTSAETQYF
>-|-|TRBJ1-5|TRBV6-2/TRBV6-3
TGTGCCAGCAGTCCCCCAGGCAGCCAGAATCAGCCCCAGCATTTT
CASSPPGSQNQPQHF
>TRBD1|-|TRBJ1-5|TRBV9
TGTGCCAGCAGCGAAGGGGGCTATCAGCCCCAGCATTTT
CASSEGGYQPQHF
>TRBD1|-|TRBJ1-2|TRBV6-5
TGTGCCAGCGGAAATGACCGGGACAGGAACTATGGCTACACCTTC
CASGNDRDRNYGYTF
>-|-|TRBJ1-1|TRBV11-3
TGTGCCAGCAGCTGGGAGATGAACACTGAAGCTTTCTTT
CASSWEMNTEAFF
>-|-|TRBJ2-1|TRBV25-1
TGTGCCAGCAGTCTTCCAGGGGAAAGCAATGAGCAGTTCTTC
CASSLPGESNEQFF
>-|-|TRBJ2-2|TRBV30
TGTGCCTGGATGGGGCGCCTTGGTACCGGGGAGCTGTTTTTT
CAWMGRLGTGELFF